Listed here are 27 T cell receptor beta chains from one sample, sequenced in a study of beta chain features in type 1 diabetes. Reverse transcription of all isolated RNA meant that expressed TCRB transcripts were sequenced. The protocol was immunoSEQ multiplex PCR, while the TCRdb copy is restricted to in-frame clones and leaves out a portion. The sample has 400,000 to 450,000 clones, 11% to 15% seen once; the top ten hold roughly 0.035%. Sample: naive CD4+ T cells from blood. The receptors stem from a man under 40 in good health.

The gene calls are TRBV9 and TRBJ2-3; no clear D. V lost 2 bases to trimming and J lost 6 bases, with 7 bases between them. Per the germline V gene, CDR1 is SGDLS and CDR2 is YYNGEE. This CDR3 spans 12 amino acids. CDR3 in amino acids: CASSVGKDTQYF. The CDR3, as DNA: TGTGCCAGCAGCGTTGGGAAGGATACGCAGTATTTT.

The gene calls are TRBV7-2 and TRBJ2-3; 10 bases are a match to TRBD2. Germline CDR1 is SGHTA and CDR2 is FQGNSA. With V trimmed by 6 bases and J by 4 bases, 4 bases remained unmatched. This CDR3 is 14 amino acids long. As DNA, the CDR3 is TGTGCCAGCAGGGGAGCGGGAGGGGCAGATACGCAGTATTTT. This codes for CASRGAGGADTQYF.

This clone occurred a few times. The rearrangement uses TRBV29-1 and TRBJ2-3; maybe TRBD1 (5 bases). Germline V lookup: CDR1 SQVTM, CDR2 ANQGSEA. Trimming pared 3 bases from V and 6 bases from J, leaving 13 bases between. The CDR3 contains 13 residues. CDR3 sequence (DNA): TGCAGCGTTGACCAGGGCACCGGCGATACGCAGTATTTT. Its protein is CSVDQGTGDTQYF.

V usage is TRBV7-2 and J usage is TRBJ2-7; D is unclear. The CDR3 covers 12 residues. The germline CDR1 and CDR2 sequences are SGHTA and FQGNSA. The V and J ends lost 3 bases and 0 bases respectively, with 3 bases between them. CDR3 nucleotide sequence: TGTGCCAGCAGCTTCGACTCCTACGAGCAGTACGTC. Encoded protein: CASSFDSYEQYV.

The chain couples TRBV5-1 to TRBJ1-1; D not certain. The V end was cut by 4 bases, the J end by 3 bases, with 4 bases between. Germline V gene lookup returns CDR1 SGHRS and CDR2 YFSETQ. This CDR3 comprises 11 residues. CDR3: CASSRDTEAFF. The CDR3 coding sequence is TGCGCCAGCAGCCGTGACACTGAAGCTTTCTTT. Based on the CDR3 plus reference TRBV5-1 and TRBJ1-1, the full variable domain is KAGVTQTPRYLIKTRGQQVTLSCSPISGHRSVSWYQQTPGQGLQFLFEYFSETQRNKGNFPGRFSGRQFSNSRSEMNVSTLELGDSALYLCASSRDTEAFFGQGTRLTVV.

This clone has a handful of counts. The V call is TRBV7-2, the J call TRBJ2-3; D is unclear. The CDR3 runs to 14 residues. V gave up 7 bases and J gave up 0 bases, with 11 bases separating them. Per the germline V gene, CDR1 is SGHTA and CDR2 is FQGNSA. DNA for the CDR3: TGTGCCAGCAAGGGCGGAGCTAGCACAGATACGCAGTATTTT. Its protein product is CASKGGASTDTQYF. Full variable domain (missing parts from reference TRBV7-2 and TRBJ2-3): GAGVSQSPSNKVTEKGKDVELRCDPISGHTALYWYRQSLGQGLEFLIYFQGNSAPDKSGLPSDRFSAERTGGSVSTLTIQRTQQEDSAVYLCASKGGASTDTQYFGPGTRLTVL.

This clone was seen many times. The chain joins TRBV21-1 to TRBJ2-1; the D call of TRBD1 is as the table states it, not checked on the DNA. TRBV21-1 constitutes a pseudogene. CDR3 size: 15 residues. The CDR3 reads CASSKASSSGNEQFF. For the CDR3, the DNA is TGTGCCAGCAGCAAAGCCTCCAGTTCAGGCAATGAGCAGTTCTTC.

The rearrangement uses TRBV27 and TRBJ2-1; possibly TRBD1 or TRBD2 for D (5 bases each). The V and J ends lost 10 bases and 0 bases respectively, with 19 bases between them. Germline CDR1 MNHEY, CDR2 SMNVEV (reference sequence). This CDR3 is 16 amino acids long. CDR3 nucleotide sequence: TGTGCCACCCACGCCGGGACGGCGAGCTCCTACAATGAGCAGTTCTTC. It yields the protein CATHAGTASSYNEQFF.

This clone was detected only a few times. The chain recombines TRBV5-1 with TRBJ2-1; 7 bases map to TRBD1. From germline, CDR1 is SGHRS and CDR2 YFSETQ. The V gene end was trimmed by 3 bases and the J gene end by 2 bases; junction bases not matched to a gene: 5. The CDR3 sequence is 15 residues long. CDR3 DNA: TGCGCCAGCAGCTCCGGGACAGAGCCCTACAATGAGCAGTTCTTC. Encoded protein: CASSSGTEPYNEQFF.

CDR3 bases: TGTGCCAGCAGCCCAAGGACGGGAAAAGCGGGTGAAAAACTGTTTTTT. Protein: CASSPRTGKAGEKLFF. The chain is built from TRBV7-8 and TRBJ1-4; D is undetermined. This CDR3 has 16 amino acids. Germline CDR1 and CDR2: SGHVS and FQNEAQ. V dropped 5 bases and J dropped 7 bases, with 20 bases sitting between them.

The CDR3 bases are TGTGCCTCCAGGGATTCCAATGAGCAGTTCTTC. It encodes CASRDSNEQFF. The chain carries TRBV10-3 and TRBJ2-1, with D possibly TRBD1 on 5 matching bases. Germline-derived CDR1 and CDR2 are ENHRY and SYGVKD. The CDR3 length is 11 residues. The V end lost 11 bases, the J end lost 6 bases, and 11 bases lay between the germline ends.

J is TRBJ2-7 and V is TRBV19; 7 positions agree with TRBD1. The CDR3 is 14 residues long. The ends lost 3 bases at V and 4 bases at J; junction bases unmatched: 6. The germline gives CDR1 LNHDA, CDR2 SQIVND (reference sequence). CDR3 protein: CASSIWNRGYEQYV. The CDR3 bases are TGTGCCAGTAGTATTTGGAACAGGGGATACGAGCAGTACGTC.

This clone was seen a handful of times. Other DNA sequences within the sample encode an identical CDR3. CDR3 nucleotide sequence: TGTGCCAGCAGTGAATCTCCGGCCTACGAGCAGTACTTC. Its translation is CASSESPAYEQYF. The chain couples TRBV25-1 to TRBJ2-7, with no clear D. The CDR3 covers 13 residues. The V and J ends lost 1 base and 2 bases respectively, with 6 bases between them. Per the germline V gene, CDR1 is MGHDK and CDR2 is SYGVNS.

The chain uses TRBV10-3 and TRBJ2-7; 8 bases fit TRBD1. V was clipped by 6 bases and J by 2 bases; unmatched bases: 9. CDR1 and CDR2 from the germline V gene are ENHRY and SYGVKD. The CDR3 contains 15 residues. CDR3 sequence reads: CAISTGQGTTYEQYV. In DNA, the CDR3 is TGTGCCATCAGCACCGGACAGGGAACGACCTACGAGCAGTACGTC.

This clone came up a few times. V is TRBV4-3 and J is TRBJ2-3, with 8 bases aligning to TRBD1. The J segment lost 4 bases and the V segment lost 4 bases, leaving 10 bases of the junction unmatched. Germline loops: CDR1 LGHNA, CDR2 YSLEER. CDR3 length: 16 amino acids. CDR3 protein: CASSPGQGAMADTQYF. The CDR3 DNA is TGCGCCAGCAGCCCGGGCCAGGGGGCAATGGCAGATACGCAGTATTTT.

This chain connects TRBV30 to TRBJ1-5; D remains unclear. Trimming shortened V by 2 bases and J by 4 bases, and 9 bases separated the two germline ends. Germline CDR1 is GTSNPN and CDR2 is SVGIG (reference sequence). The CDR3 consists of 13 residues. This chain's CDR3 is CAWSLRTNQPQHF. The DNA for the CDR3 is TGTGCCTGGAGTCTACGTACAAATCAGCCCCAGCATTTT.

The chain links TRBV7-9 to TRBJ1-1; tentative D call: TRBD1 (5 bases). Germline loops: CDR1 SEHNR, CDR2 FQNEAQ (reference sequence). The length of the CDR3 is 15 residues. Deletions cut 5 bases from V and 1 base from J, with 14 bases between. The CDR3 is CASSPGARPNTEAFF. The CDR3 DNA sequence: TGTGCCAGCAGCCCTGGGGCCAGGCCGAACACTGAAGCTTTCTTT.

This clone was seen a handful of times. This chain connects TRBV18 to TRBJ2-7, with D perhaps TRBD1 or TRBD2 (6 bases each). Germline-derived CDR1 and CDR2 are KGHSH and LQKENI. V was trimmed by 3 bases and J by 2 bases, leaving 11 bases between them. The CDR3 spans 14 residues. DNA of the CDR3: TGTGCCAGCTCACCTCGGGGGCTTACCTACGAGCAGTACTTC. Protein sequence: CASSPRGLTYEQYF.

J is TRBJ2-5 and V is TRBV5-1; TRBD1 is a possible D gene (5 bases). Germline V gene sequence: CDR1 SGHRS, CDR2 YFSETQ. Trimming cost V 4 bases and J 3 bases, with 10 bases left between them. This CDR3 has 13 residues. CDR3: CASSKGWKETQYF. In nucleotides, the CDR3 is TGCGCCAGCAGCAAGGGGTGGAAAGAGACCCAGTACTTC.

In this sample, this clone turned up many times. CDR3 coding DNA: TGTGCCAGCAGGGATACGCAGTATTTT. This encodes CASRDTQYF. V and J are TRBV7-9 and TRBJ2-3, with no clear D. Per germline, CDR1 SEHNR and CDR2 FQNEAQ (reference sequence). There are 9 residues in the CDR3. The V end was cut by 6 bases, the J end by 6 bases, with 1 base between.

V and J are TRBV5-4 and TRBJ2-7, with a tentative D call TRBD2 (6 bases). The CDR3 length is 15 residues. V lost 0 bases and J 3 bases, leaving 13 bases between the germline ends. Germline assignment: CDR1 SGHNT and CDR2 YYREEE (reference sequence). In nucleotides, the CDR3 is TGTGCCAGCAGCTTGGGGAGGGGAAAATACTACGAGCAGTACTTC. It encodes CASSLGRGKYYEQYF.

This clone was observed a few times. The chain carries TRBV19 and TRBJ2-3, with 11 bases matching TRBD2. The germline V gene encodes CDR1 LNHDA and CDR2 SQIVND (reference sequence). The CDR3 is 17 amino acids. V lost 4 bases and J lost 0; bases outside the gene matches: 6. As DNA, the CDR3 is TGTGCCAGTAGTAACCTAGCGGGAGGCGCTAGCACAGATACGCAGTATTTT. Translating gives CASSNLAGGASTDTQYF.

The J gene is TRBJ2-1, the V gene TRBV18; 9 bases match TRBD1. V gave up 1 base and J gave up 0 bases; unmatched junction bases: 7. Germline CDR1 is KGHSH and CDR2 is LQKENI. The CDR3 loop spans 18 amino acids. Here the CDR3 reads CASSPLRDRVSSYNEQFF. The CDR3 DNA reads as TGTGCCAGCTCACCACTCCGGGACAGGGTAAGCTCCTACAATGAGCAGTTCTTC. Combining the CDR3 with reference TRBV18 and TRBJ2-1 gives the whole variable domain NAGVMQNPRHLVRRRGQEARLRCSPMKGHSHVYWYRQLPEEGLKFMVYLQKENIIDESGMPKERFSAEFPKEGPSILRIQQVVRGDSAAYFCASSPLRDRVSSYNEQFFGPGTRLTVL.

The chain recombines TRBV4-2 with TRBJ2-1; 8 nucleotides line up with TRBD2. The trim removed 0 bases at V and 4 bases at J, leaving 2 bases unmatched. Germline assignment: CDR1 LGHNA and CDR2 YNFKEQ. The length of the CDR3 is 15 residues. CDR3 DNA sequence: TGTGCCAGCAGCCAAGACGGACTAGCTTACAATGAGCAGTTCTTC. It translates to CASSQDGLAYNEQFF.

The V and J genes are TRBV6-1 and TRBJ2-3; D remains ambiguous. The V end was cut by 0 bases, the J end by 6 bases, with 7 bases between. This CDR3 region has 13 residues. CDR1 is MNHNS, CDR2 SASEGT, per germline. CDR3 sequence: CASSEALTDTQYF. The CDR3 DNA sequence: TGTGCCAGCAGTGAAGCGCTTACTGATACGCAGTATTTT.

The J gene is TRBJ2-5, the V gene TRBV9, with TRBD1 matching 8 bases. The CDR3 runs to 15 residues. Germline V gives CDR1 SGDLS, CDR2 YYNGEE. Trimming removed 3 bases from V and 2 bases from J; junction bases left unmatched: 6. This chain's CDR3 is CASSAGTGRQETQYF. The DNA of the CDR3 is TGTGCCAGCAGCGCCGGGACAGGACGGCAAGAGACCCAGTACTTC.

The V gene is TRBV6-6, the J gene TRBJ2-7, with D unresolved. From germline, CDR1 is MNHNY and CDR2 SVGAGI (reference sequence). The CDR3 sequence is 14 residues long. Trimming took 4 bases from V and 0 from J, leaving 10 bases between them. The CDR3 nucleotides are TGTGCCAGCAGTTTAGGCGATCGCTCCTACGAGCAGTACGTC. This encodes CASSLGDRSYEQYV.